The 25 T cell receptor beta chains presented below share a single source sample, sequenced in a study of T cells in localized non-small cell lung cancer. TCRdb's copy holds only in-frame clones and misses some; the assay was immunoSEQ multiplex PCR. The sample records 25,000 to 30,000 clones, 92% being singletons. Sequences were derived from peripheral blood mononuclear cells, sampled before any cancer treatment. The receptors derive from a woman aged 40-69 years with stage III lung adenocarcinoma.

The J gene is TRBJ1-2, the V gene TRBV11-2, with D maybe TRBD1 (5 bases). Looked up from germline, CDR1 is SGHAT and CDR2 is FQNNGV. Trimming left V 5 bases short and J 1 base short, with 23 bases between. There are 18 residues in the CDR3. Here the CDR3 reads CASSPRRTRLFINYGYTF. CDR3 sequence (DNA): TGTGCCAGCAGCCCCCGCAGGACACGACTGTTTATTAACTATGGCTACACCTTC.

This chain connects TRBV21-1 to TRBJ2-3; the DNA was not used to check the table's D call, TRBD2. TRBV21-1 is recorded as a pseudogene. This CDR3 has 15 amino acids. The CDR3 DNA reads as TGTGCCAGCAGCAAACCTCGGGTTGGCACAGATACGCAGTATTTT. Its translation: CASSKPRVGTDTQYF.

The chain employs TRBV2 and TRBJ2-7; TRBD1 matches at 7 bases. CDR1 SNHLY and CDR2 FYNNEI come from the germline V gene. This CDR3 has 15 residues. With V trimmed by 6 bases and J by 1 base, 9 bases remained unmatched. The DNA for the CDR3 is TGTGCCAGCAGGATAGATGACAGGGAATCCTACGAGCAGTACTTC. Protein sequence: CASRIDDRESYEQYF. Variable domain in full (rest from reference TRBV2 and TRBJ2-7): EPEVTQTPSHQVTQMGQEVILRCVPISNHLYFYWYRQILGQKVEFLVSFYNNEISEKSEIFDDQFSVERPDGSNFTLKIRSTKLEDSAMYFCASRIDDRESYEQYFGPGTRLTVT.

This chain connects TRBV6-6 to TRBJ1-2; 7 nucleotides align to TRBD1. Germline V gives CDR1 MNHNY, CDR2 SVGAGI (reference sequence). The CDR3 extends over 16 amino acids. V shed 2 bases, J shed 6 bases, and the junction held 12 bases outside the gene matches. The DNA of the CDR3 is TGTGCCAGCAGTTACACACCGTGGGACAGCTGGGATGGCTACACCTTC. Encoded protein: CASSYTPWDSWDGYTF.

In DNA form, the CDR3 reads TGTGCCAGCAGCTTAGGGGTAGCGGGGATTAATGATGAGCAGTTCTTC. Translation: CASSLGVAGINDEQFF. V is TRBV11-2 and J is TRBJ2-1; 8 bases are shared with TRBD2. V lost 1 base, J lost 8 bases, and 10 bases stayed unmatched. CDR1 and CDR2 (germline): SGHAT, FQNNGV. This CDR3 region has 16 residues.

V and J are TRBV29-1 and TRBJ2-1; 7 bases fit TRBD2. The CDR3 loop spans 15 amino acids. Germline values: CDR1 SQVTM, CDR2 ANQGSEA. The J segment lost 0 bases and the V segment lost 2 bases, leaving 4 bases of the junction unmatched. CDR3 bases: TGCAGCGTTGAAACACGCGGGAGCTCCTACAATGAGCAGTTCTTC. Amino acids: CSVETRGSSYNEQFF.

V usage is TRBV5-6 and J usage is TRBJ1-6; 7 nucleotides match TRBD1. The germline V gene encodes CDR1 SGHDT and CDR2 YYEEEE. This CDR3 region has 18 residues. V lost 3 bases, J lost 0 bases, and 9 bases stayed unmatched. The CDR3 region has the DNA TGTGCCAGCAGCTATGATCCTAGGGGGCCCTCCTATAATTCACCCCTCCACTTT. As protein: CASSYDPRGPSYNSPLHF. Supplemented by reference TRBV5-6 and TRBJ1-6, the full variable domain reads DAGVTQSPTHLIKTRGQQVTLRCSPKSGHDTVSWYQQALGQGPQFIFQYYEEEERQRGNFPDRFSGHQFPNYSSELNVNALLLGDSALYLCASSYDPRGPSYNSPLHFGNGTRLTVT.

This clone was observed a single time. The chain carries TRBV5-1 and TRBJ2-3, with D perhaps given as TRBD1 or TRBD2 (6 bases each). Trimming stripped 0 bases from V and 0 bases from J, with 8 bases between. Germline CDR1 reads SGHRS; CDR2 reads YFSETQ. There are 15 residues in the CDR3. This CDR3 is CASSLGGGSTDTQYF. As DNA, the CDR3 is TGCGCCAGCAGCTTGGGAGGGGGGAGCACAGATACGCAGTATTTT.

In DNA form, the CDR3 reads TGTGCCAGCAGTTCAGGCGGAACCGGGACCCAGTACTTC. This gives the protein CASSSGGTGTQYF. The chain employs TRBV28 and TRBJ2-5; D ambiguous. This CDR3 spans 13 amino acids. The ends were cut back, 4 bases at V and 7 bases at J, with 13 bases in the middle. Germline values: CDR1 MDHEN, CDR2 SYDVKM.

The genes are TRBV6-1 and TRBJ1-5; D not resolved. Trimming removed 1 base at V and 7 bases at J, with 8 bases between. The length of the CDR3 is 13 residues. From germline, CDR1 is MNHNS and CDR2 SASEGT. CDR3 residues: CASSEVPSQPQHF. For the CDR3, the DNA is TGTGCCAGCAGTGAAGTACCATCACAGCCCCAGCATTTT.

As DNA, the CDR3 is TGTGCCAGCAGGGACGACAGGAATGAGCAGTTCTTC. Its translation: CASRDDRNEQFF. The chain couples TRBV2 to TRBJ2-1; possibly TRBD1 for D (6 bases). The CDR3 spans 12 residues. The ends were cut back, 6 bases at V and 7 bases at J, with 10 bases in the middle. Per the germline V gene, CDR1 is SNHLY and CDR2 is FYNNEI.

This clone was recorded a few times. The genes are TRBV7-9 and TRBJ2-5; 7 nucleotides line up with TRBD1. Germline trimming cut 4 bases from V and 2 bases from J; bases unmatched to any gene: 4. The CDR3 consists of 14 residues. Germline CDR1 and CDR2: SEHNR and FQNEAQ (reference sequence). CDR3 sequence (DNA): TGTGCCAGCAGCTCGGACAGGTTACAAGAGACCCAGTACTTC. This encodes CASSSDRLQETQYF.

The chain is built from TRBV28 and TRBJ2-7; D call uncertain. Germline-derived CDR1 and CDR2 are MDHEN and SYDVKM. V was clipped by 4 bases and J by 6 bases, with 10 bases between them. CDR3 length equals 12 residues. Written as DNA, the CDR3 is TGTGCCAGCAGTTGGCCCGGACGCGAGCAGTACTTC. Translation: CASSWPGREQYF.

This sequence joins TRBV5-4 and TRBJ1-2, with D unresolved. The CDR3 length is 12 residues. V shed 3 bases and J shed 9 bases, with 12 bases lying between them. Per germline, CDR1 SGHNT and CDR2 YYREEE (reference sequence). The CDR3 protein is CASSWVVGSYTF. CDR3 DNA sequence: TGTGCCAGCAGCTGGGTTGTTGGGAGCTACACCTTC.

This chain uses TRBV7-2 with TRBJ1-4, with a weak D call TRBD1 (5 bases). The ends were cut back, 3 bases at V and 2 bases at J, with 22 bases in the middle. This CDR3 region has 19 residues. Germline CDR1 SGHTA, CDR2 FQGNSA. The CDR3 is CASSFLGPALHGTNEKLFF. DNA of the CDR3: TGTGCCAGCAGCTTCCTGGGGCCGGCACTGCACGGGACTAATGAAAAACTGTTTTTT.

The chain employs TRBV9 and TRBJ1-2; D uncertain. The CDR3 length is 16 residues. The ends were cut back, 0 bases at V and 0 bases at J, with 12 bases in the middle. Germline values: CDR1 SGDLS, CDR2 YYNGEE. The DNA for the CDR3 is TGTGCCAGCAGCGTAGCAATCCGGGGTCCTAACTATGGCTACACCTTC. Protein sequence: CASSVAIRGPNYGYTF.

The chain has TRBV7-9 and TRBJ1-5, with no clear D. Trimming took off 1 base at V and 4 bases at J, with 8 bases between the two ends. Germline CDR1 reads SEHNR; CDR2 reads FQNEAQ (reference sequence). The CDR3 extends over 14 amino acids. The CDR3 DNA reads TGTGCCAGCAGCTTAGATTCGGGGAATCAGCCCCAGCATTTT. Its translation is CASSLDSGNQPQHF. Variable domain in full (rest from reference TRBV7-9 and TRBJ1-5): DTGVSQNPRHKITKRGQNVTFRCDPISEHNRLYWYRQTLGQGPEFLTYFQNEAQLEKSRLLSDRFSAERPKGSFSTLEIQRTEQGDSAMYLCASSLDSGNQPQHFGDGTRLSIL.

The CDR3 spells CASSQSGRGGTEAFF. The DNA for the CDR3 is TGTGCCAGCAGCCAATCGGGCAGGGGGGGCACTGAAGCTTTCTTT. The genes are TRBV16 and TRBJ1-1; 7 bases align to TRBD1. CDR1 is KGHSY, CDR2 FQNENV, per germline. The ends lost 0 bases at V and 4 bases at J; junction bases unmatched: 5. The CDR3 spans 15 residues.

V and J are TRBV30 and TRBJ2-7; 13 positions agree with TRBD2. CDR1 is GTSNPN, CDR2 SVGIG, per germline (reference sequence). Trimming took 0 bases from V and 2 from J; bases not matched to a gene: 7. CDR3 size: 17 residues. CDR3 in amino acids: CAWSVTRTSGSAYEQYF. The CDR3 nucleotides are TGTGCCTGGAGTGTAACAAGGACTAGCGGGAGCGCCTACGAGCAGTACTTC. The variable domain in full, with the rest retrieved from reference TRBV30 and TRBJ2-7, is SQTIHQWPATLVQPVGSPLSLECTVEGTSNPNLYWYRQAAGRGLQLLFYSVGIGQISSEVPQNLSASRPQDRQFILSSKKLLLSDSGFYLCAWSVTRTSGSAYEQYFGPGTRLTVT.

Written as DNA, the CDR3 is TGTGCCAGCAGCTTAGAACAGACCTACAATGAGCAGTTCTTC. Protein product: CASSLEQTYNEQFF. The V call is TRBV11-2, the J call TRBJ2-1, with D hard to call. V lost 0 bases, J lost 2 bases, and 5 bases lay in between. The CDR3 spans 14 residues. Germline V gene lookup returns CDR1 SGHAT and CDR2 FQNNGV.

The gene calls are TRBV25-1 and TRBJ2-2; 10 bases fit TRBD1. This CDR3 is built from 16 residues. Germline CDR1 reads MGHDK; CDR2 reads SYGVNS. J gave up 5 bases and V 0 bases, and 3 bases lay outside the gene matches. The DNA of the CDR3 is TGTGCCAGCAGTGAATATCGGACAGGGGGGACCGGGGAGCTGTTTTTT. Amino acids: CASSEYRTGGTGELFF.

In DNA, the CDR3 is TGTGCCAGCAGCCAAGACAGGCAGGGCAATCAGCCCCAGCATTTT. Protein product: CASSQDRQGNQPQHF. The chain employs TRBV4-2 and TRBJ1-5, with D uncertain. There are 15 residues in the CDR3. The V gene's germline CDR1 is LGHNA and CDR2 YNFKEQ. Trimming pared 0 bases from V and 2 bases from J, leaving 8 bases between.

The chain recombines TRBV6-5 with TRBJ1-2; D gene ambiguous. CDR1 is MNHEY and CDR2 is SVGAGI in the germline V gene. V was trimmed by 8 bases and J by 2 bases, leaving 6 bases between them. The CDR3 length is 11 residues. CDR3 sequence (DNA): TGTGCCAGCGGGAGCAACTATGGCTACACCTTC. It specifies CASGSNYGYTF.

The genes are TRBV5-1 and TRBJ2-5, with a tentative D call TRBD2 (5 bases). The V gene lost 1 base and the J gene lost 4 bases, with 8 bases spanning the gap. The CDR3 is made up of 13 amino acids. Germline CDR1 is SGHRS and CDR2 is YFSETQ. CDR3 region: CASSLLGAETQYF. As DNA, the CDR3 is TGCGCCAGCAGCTTGTTGGGAGCAGAGACCCAGTACTTC.

V and J are TRBV6-1 and TRBJ1-2, with no clear D. Germline CDR1 MNHNS, CDR2 SASEGT. The CDR3 is made up of 13 amino acids. Trimming took off 2 bases at V and 8 bases at J, with 12 bases between the two ends. The CDR3 spells CASSETANKGYTF. The CDR3 nucleotides are TGTGCCAGCAGTGAAACGGCCAATAAGGGCTACACCTTC.